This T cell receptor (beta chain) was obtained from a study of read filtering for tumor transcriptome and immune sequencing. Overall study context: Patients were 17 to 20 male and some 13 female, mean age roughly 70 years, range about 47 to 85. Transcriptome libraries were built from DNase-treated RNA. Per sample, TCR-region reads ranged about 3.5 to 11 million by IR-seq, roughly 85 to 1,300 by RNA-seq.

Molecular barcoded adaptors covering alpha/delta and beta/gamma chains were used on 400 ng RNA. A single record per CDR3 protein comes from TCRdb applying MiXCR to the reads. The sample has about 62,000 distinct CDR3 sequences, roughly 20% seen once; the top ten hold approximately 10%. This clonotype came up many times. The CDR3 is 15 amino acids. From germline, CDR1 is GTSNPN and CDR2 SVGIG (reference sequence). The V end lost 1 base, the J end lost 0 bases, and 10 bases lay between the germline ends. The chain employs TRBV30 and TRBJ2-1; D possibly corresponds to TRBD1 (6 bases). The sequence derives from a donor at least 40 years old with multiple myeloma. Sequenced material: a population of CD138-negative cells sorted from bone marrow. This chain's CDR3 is CAWSAGGDSYNEQFF. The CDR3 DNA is TGTGCCTGGAGTGCTGGGGGCGACTCCTACAATGAGCAGTTCTTC.